This T cell receptor beta chain was retrieved from a study of blood T cell repertoires in COVID-19. Study-level background: COVID-19 samples collected from the United States, Italy and Spain covered acute and convalescent phases. Nucleic acid was either cDNA or gDNA, and it came from T cells, B-cell-depleted T cells, or PBMCs.

CDR1 and CDR2 from the germline V gene are SQVTM and ANQGSEA. The CDR3 is made up of 13 amino acids. Trimming cost V 2 bases and J 1 base, with 8 bases left between them. Per the study methods: Amplification of reference gene primers was used by the study to estimate nucleated cell counts. Sequenced by immunoSEQ multiplex PCR; TCRdb stores in-frame clones only, minus some. V, J and clone size were drawn from that table, and D and trimming were deduced from the DNA. The sample yields under 200,000 clones, 88% seen once. The sequence derives from a man aged 18 to 29 with active or convalescent COVID-19. Source material: peripheral blood. The chain combines TRBV29-1 with TRBJ1-1; D gene unclear. CDR3 in DNA: TGCAGCGTTGAATTTGGCAGGAACACTGAAGCTTTCTTT. It encodes CSVEFGRNTEAFF.